This record looks at one TCR beta chain sequence and its context. The sample originates from a study of T cell responses to AZD1222 COVID-19 vaccine. Across the whole study: Combined were second doses at about 4 or about 12 weeks.

With 3 bases clipped from V and 0 bases from J, the junction kept 1 base outside the gene matches. The CDR3 runs to 15 residues. The germline gives CDR1 LNHDA, CDR2 SQIVND (reference sequence). Assay: immunoSEQ multiplex PCR; the TCRdb copy retains only in-frame clones and omits some. The sample has around 160,000 clones; about 93% are singletons. J is TRBJ1-4 and V is TRBV19, with 7 nucleotides matching TRBD1. The sequences come from peripheral blood, collected on day 0 of AZD1222 vaccination. This TCR was recovered from an adult in good health. In nucleotides, the CDR3 is TGTGCCAGTAGTATGGGGACAGCAACTAATGAAAAACTGTTTTTT. Protein sequence: CASSMGTATNEKLFF.